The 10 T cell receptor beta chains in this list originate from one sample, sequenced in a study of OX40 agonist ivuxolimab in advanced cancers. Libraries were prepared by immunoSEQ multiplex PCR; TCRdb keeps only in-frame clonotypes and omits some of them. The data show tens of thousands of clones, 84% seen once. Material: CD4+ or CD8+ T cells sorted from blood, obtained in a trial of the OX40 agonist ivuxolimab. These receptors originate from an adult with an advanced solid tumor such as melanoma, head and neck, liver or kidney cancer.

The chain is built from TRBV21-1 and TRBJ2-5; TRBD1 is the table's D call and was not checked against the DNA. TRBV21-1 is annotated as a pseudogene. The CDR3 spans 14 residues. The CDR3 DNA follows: TGTGCCAGCAGCAAAGTCCCCAGGCAAGAGACCCAGTACTTC. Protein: CASSKVPRQETQYF.

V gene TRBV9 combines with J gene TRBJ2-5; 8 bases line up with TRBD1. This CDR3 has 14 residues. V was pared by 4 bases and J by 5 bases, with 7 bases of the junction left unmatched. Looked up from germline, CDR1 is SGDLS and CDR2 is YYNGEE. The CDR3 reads CASSSMDRDETQYF. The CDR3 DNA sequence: TGTGCCAGCAGCTCTATGGACAGGGATGAGACCCAGTACTTC.

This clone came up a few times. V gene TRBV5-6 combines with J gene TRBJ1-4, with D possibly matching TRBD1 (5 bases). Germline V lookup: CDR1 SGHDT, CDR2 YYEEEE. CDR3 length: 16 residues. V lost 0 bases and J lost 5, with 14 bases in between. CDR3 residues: CASSLGTGTANEKLFF. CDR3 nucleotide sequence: TGTGCCAGCAGCTTGGGGACCGGGACCGCAAATGAAAAACTGTTTTTT. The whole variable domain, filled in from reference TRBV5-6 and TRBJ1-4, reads DAGVTQSPTHLIKTRGQQVTLRCSPKSGHDTVSWYQQALGQGPQFIFQYYEEEERQRGNFPDRFSGHQFPNYSSELNVNALLLGDSALYLCASSLGTGTANEKLFFGSGTQLSVL.

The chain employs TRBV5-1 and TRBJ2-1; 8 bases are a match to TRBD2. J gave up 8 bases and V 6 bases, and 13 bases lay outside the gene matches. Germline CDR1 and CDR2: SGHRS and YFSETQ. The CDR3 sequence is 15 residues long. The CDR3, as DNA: TGCGCCAGCAATTCTTTTTTGACTAGCGAAGATGAGCAGTTCTTC. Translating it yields CASNSFLTSEDEQFF.

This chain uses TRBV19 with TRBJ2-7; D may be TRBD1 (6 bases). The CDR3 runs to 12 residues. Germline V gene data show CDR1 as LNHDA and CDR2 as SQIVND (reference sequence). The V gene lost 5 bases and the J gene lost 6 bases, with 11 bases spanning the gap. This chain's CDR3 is CASSPGTFEQYF. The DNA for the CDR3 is TGTGCCAGTAGTCCGGGGACATTCGAGCAGTACTTC.

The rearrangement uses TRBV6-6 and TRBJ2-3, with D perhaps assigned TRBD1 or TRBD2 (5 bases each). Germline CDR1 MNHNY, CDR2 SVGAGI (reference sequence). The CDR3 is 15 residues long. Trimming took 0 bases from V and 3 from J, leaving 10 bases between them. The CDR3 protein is CASSYSGPPTDTQYF. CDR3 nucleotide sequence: TGTGCCAGCAGTTACTCGGGACCCCCTACAGATACGCAGTATTTT.

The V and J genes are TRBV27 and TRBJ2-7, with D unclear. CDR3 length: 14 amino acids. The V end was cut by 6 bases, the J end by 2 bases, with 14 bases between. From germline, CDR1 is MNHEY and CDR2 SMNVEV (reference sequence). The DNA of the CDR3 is TGTGCCAGCAGGGGGAACGCGCTACCCTACGAGCAGTACTTC. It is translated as CASRGNALPYEQYF.

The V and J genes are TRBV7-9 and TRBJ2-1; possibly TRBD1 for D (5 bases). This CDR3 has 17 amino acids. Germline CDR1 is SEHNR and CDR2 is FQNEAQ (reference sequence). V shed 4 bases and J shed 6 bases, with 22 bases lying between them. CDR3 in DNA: TGTGCCAGCAGCTCTCAGGCGCTCGGACACATGTTCAATGAGCAGTTCTTC. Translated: CASSSQALGHMFNEQFF.

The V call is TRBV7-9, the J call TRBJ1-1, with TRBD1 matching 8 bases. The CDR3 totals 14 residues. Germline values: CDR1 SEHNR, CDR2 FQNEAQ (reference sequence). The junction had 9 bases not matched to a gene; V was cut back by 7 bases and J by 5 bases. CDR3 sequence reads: CASTPQGAVTEAFF. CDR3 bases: TGTGCCAGCACCCCCCAGGGGGCGGTGACTGAAGCTTTCTTT.

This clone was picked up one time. The CDR3, as DNA: TGCGCCAGCAGCCAGATGGGCGGAGGAACAAATACGCAGTATTTT. Translation gives CASSQMGGGTNTQYF. The chain joins TRBV4-1 to TRBJ2-3; D perhaps matches TRBD2 (5 bases). In germline, CDR1 is MGHRA, CDR2 YSYEKL. The CDR3 has 15 residues. Trimming left V 3 bases short and J 7 bases short, with 17 bases between.